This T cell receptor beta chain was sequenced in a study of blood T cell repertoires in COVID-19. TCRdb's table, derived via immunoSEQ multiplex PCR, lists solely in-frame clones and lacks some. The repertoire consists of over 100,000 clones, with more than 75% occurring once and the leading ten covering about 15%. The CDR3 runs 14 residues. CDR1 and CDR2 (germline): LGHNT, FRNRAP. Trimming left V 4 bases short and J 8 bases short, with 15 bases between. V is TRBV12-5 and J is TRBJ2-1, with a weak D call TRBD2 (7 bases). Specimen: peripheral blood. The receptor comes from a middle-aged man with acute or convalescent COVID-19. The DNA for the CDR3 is TGTGCTAGTGGTTCCTCGGGGGGCAGAGATGAGCAGTTCTTC. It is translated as CASGSSGGRDEQFF.